This T cell receptor (beta chain) was identified during a study of T cells after yellow fever vaccination (dated by TCRdb to about 2019). Context from the whole study: The SMART-Seq v4 Ultra Low Input RNA kit was used to prepare libraries from fractions with low cell numbers. Two healthy male donors, one aged 18 to 30 and one aged 30 to 40 years, made up the cohort. To track T-cell clones before and after primary and booster YFV17D yellow fever vaccination, bulk TCR alpha and beta repertoires were sequenced longitudinally. Blood samples were taken at several timepoints before and after primary and secondary immunization, and bulk PBMC replicates and cell subsets were isolated. Study-level results and caveats: Because the study included only two donors, the extent to which the findings can be generalized is limited. Most clones expanded after primary vaccination were re-detected after the booster (almost 98% of CD4 and about 88% of CD8), suggesting broad memory maintenance. Computational filtering was required because FACS-sorted repertoires could contain abundant contaminating clonotypes from the bulk population. A small share of clonotypes was detected in both CD4 and CD8 compartments, with the overlap likely arising from convergent recombination. The secondary T-cell response was found to be weaker but faster than the primary response, with a peak reached on day 5 rather than on day 15.

Reading the label with the study, this specimen's treatment or condition is: live attenuated yellow fever vaccine strain. A standard Ficoll-Paque protocol was used to isolate PBMCs from peripheral blood. Dynabeads CD4 and CD8 positive selection kits were used to isolate CD4 and CD8 T-cell fractions. RNA was extracted with TriZol from bulk PBMCs, CD4 and CD8 fractions, and dextramer-positive and dextramer-negative fractions. This clonotype was seen at least ten times. No cognate antigen has been identified for it. Qualities for individual bases were not recorded, and no much larger clone is one base off. The CDR3 contains 16 residues, cysteine and phenylalanine counted. Only CDR3 DNA remains: 48 bases, in frame from the first base. The germline V gene yields SGHTA for CDR1 and FQGNSA for CDR2. The V end gives up 5 bases and the J end 1 base, leaving 4 bases in the junction not matched to a gene. Synthesis of TCR cDNA relied on 5'RACE template switching, a step that introduced a universal primer site along with unique molecular identifiers. Priming for cDNA synthesis came from both the TCR alpha and TCR beta constant segments. Two PCR steps were used to amplify libraries, with sample barcodes and sequencing adapters being added in the second step. Sequencing of libraries was done on Illumina HiSeq 2500 (2x100 bp) or NovaSeq (2x150 bp). The study's processing was this. Reads were demultiplexed and collapsed into UMI consensus sequences with MIGEC, and V(D)J alignment was performed with MiXCR. Vaccine-responding clonotypes were identified with edgeR using replicate PBMC samples, with FDR below 0.01 and a log2 fold change above 5 up to day 15 being required. CD4 or CD8 identity was assigned to each bulk clonotype according to whether the clonotype was present at higher abundance in the sequenced CD4 repertoire or the sequenced CD8 repertoire. TCRdb passed the public sequencing reads through fastp at Q25 and MiXCR, retaining productive beta sequences. Here each entry gathers all rows of one CDR3 protein and keeps the most common genes and DNA. Clone size and V and J calls follow TCRdb, not the original study. A total of approximately 120,000 distinct CDR3 sequences appear in this sample, 6% to 8% of them only once. The ten largest clones capture roughly 2.5% of the sample.

The rearrangement combines TRBV7-2 with TRBJ2-3; the junction holds 12 bases that match TRBD2. The TCR originated in a man between 18 and 29 years old who received the YFV17D yellow fever vaccine. The material was CD4+ T cells sorted from PBMCs, obtained approximately 11 days after the first yellow fever vaccination. The nucleotides are TGTGCCAGCAGCATTGGGACTAGCGGGCGCACAGATACGCAGTATTTT. The translation is CASSIGTSGRTDTQYF.